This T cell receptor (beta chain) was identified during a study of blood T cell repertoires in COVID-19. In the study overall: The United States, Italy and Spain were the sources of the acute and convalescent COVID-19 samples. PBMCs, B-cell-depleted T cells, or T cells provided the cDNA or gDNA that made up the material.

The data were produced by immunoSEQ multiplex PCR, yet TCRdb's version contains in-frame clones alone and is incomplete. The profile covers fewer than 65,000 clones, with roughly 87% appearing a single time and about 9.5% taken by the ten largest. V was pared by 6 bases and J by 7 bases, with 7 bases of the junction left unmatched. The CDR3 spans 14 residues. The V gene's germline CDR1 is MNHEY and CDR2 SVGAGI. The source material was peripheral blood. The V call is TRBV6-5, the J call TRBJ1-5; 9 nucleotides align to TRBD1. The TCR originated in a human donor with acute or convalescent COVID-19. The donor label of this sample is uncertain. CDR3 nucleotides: TGTGCCAGCAGGCGGACAGGGGAGGGACAGCCCCAGCATTTT. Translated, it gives CASRRTGEGQPQHF.